This T cell receptor (beta chain) was found in a study of post-analysis software for immune sequencing data. Study-level information: Relapsing-remitting, secondary progressive and progressive-relapsing courses of multiple sclerosis were included.

In this sample, this clonotype turned up many times. The antigen remains unidentified. Prepared TCR beta cDNA libraries contained unique molecular identifiers. Researchers reported around 510,000 cDNA molecules coming from around 1 to 10 million T cells. TCRdb re-called the PCR reads with MiXCR, one entry per CDR3 protein. The sample contains 150,000 to 200,000 distinct CDR3 sequences, approximately 30% of which appear only once. Findings and limits, study-wide: Patients with multiple sclerosis recorded significantly lower normalized Chao1 diversity than controls, the study found. Roughly five TRBV segments appeared more often in patients than in controls, and TRBV5-6, TRBV5-1 and TRBV20-1 were among these.

CDR1 SGHAT and CDR2 FQNNGV come from the germline V gene. This CDR3 has 20 amino acids. Trimming cost V 1 base and J 1 base, with 23 bases left between them. Sequencing input: blood. The J gene is TRBJ2-1, the V gene TRBV11-2; D is perhaps TRBD2 (6 bases). The clonotype comes from a girl aged 5-17 years with multiple sclerosis. Here the CDR3 reads CASSLGYREKVGASYNEQFF. CDR3 coding DNA: TGTGCCAGCAGCTTAGGTTATCGGGAGAAAGTTGGGGCTTCCTACAATGAGCAGTTCTTC.